The T cell receptor beta chain described here comes from a study of CD8+CD57+ T cells in acquired aplastic anemia. This clonotype was found many times. Its antigen is unidentified. Findings and limits, study-wide: The same twenty-nine CD8+ CDR3 sequences occurred in patients and in controls.

CDR1 is MNHEY, CDR2 SMNVEV, per germline (reference sequence). The CDR3 contains 15 residues. V dropped 6 bases and J dropped 5 bases, with 18 bases sitting between them. CDR3 and TCR beta VDJ profiling relied on a genomic DNA template. TCRdb ran MiXCR on the reads and lists one entry per CDR3 protein. Among about 240,000 distinct CDR3 sequences listed, more than 40% were seen once. CD8+CD57+ cell expansion, shown by flow cytometry, had occurred in the patients selected for sequencing. Patients, without exception, had severe acquired aplastic anemia. The sample was sorted CD4+, CD8+, or CD8+CD57+ T cells (not recorded which) from PBMCs. The chain couples TRBV27 to TRBJ2-3; a weak D match, TRBD2 (6 bases). This TCR was sampled from a human donor with aplastic anemia. The CDR3 nucleotides are TGTGCCAGCAGCGGCGGGGAAGGGCGGCGAGATACGCAGTATTTT. Translating gives CASSGGEGRRDTQYF.